The sequence of this T cell receptor beta chain was determined in a study of cytomegalovirus exposure and HLA in healthy donors. About the study: Around 180 million T cells yielded over 90 million unique TCR beta sequences in earlier analysis.

Use of 60 Vbeta and 13 Jbeta primers characterized the PCR. The assay was immunoSEQ multiplex PCR, and TCRdb's table has in-frame clones only and misses some. This sample yields fewer than 200,000 clones, of which roughly two thirds are seen a single time; approximately 2.8% belongs to the top ten. Study conclusions and caveats: Generally TCR sequences proved uncommon, though certain public TCRs appeared in numerous donors. Across donors, sequencing depth was assumed by presence/absence analyses to be roughly uniform. A previous analysis found most TCR beta V segments productive roughly 87% or roughly 30% of the time.

V gave up 4 bases and J gave up 1 base, with 7 bases separating them. CDR3 size: 13 residues. Per germline, CDR1 SNHLY and CDR2 FYNNEI. Note on this clone: Its antigen is unidentified.

The sample taken for sequencing was PBMCs. The chain uses TRBV2 and TRBJ2-5; D not resolved. The TCR comes from a woman in her 30s in good health and CMV-seronegative. The CDR3 loop reads CASSGLSQETQYF. The CDR3 region has the DNA TGTGCCAGCAGTGGTCTCAGCCAAGAGACCCAGTACTTC. The full variable domain, with the rest looked up from reference TRBV2 and TRBJ2-5, is EPEVTQTPSHQVTQMGQEVILRCVPISNHLYFYWYRQILGQKVEFLVSFYNNEISEKSEIFDDQFSVERPDGSNFTLKIRSTKLEDSAMYFCASSGLSQETQYFGPGTRLLVL.